This T cell receptor (beta chain) was obtained from a study of T cell responses to AZD1222 COVID-19 vaccine. For the study at large: Combined were second doses at about 4 or about 12 weeks.

This CDR3 comprises 14 residues. The junction had 7 bases not matched to a gene; V was cut back by 4 bases and J by 4 bases. Germline V gene data show CDR1 as LGHNT and CDR2 as FRNRAP. Method: immunoSEQ multiplex PCR; TCRdb's copy keeps in-frame clones and lacks some. The profile shows 150,000 or so clones, roughly nine tenths of them singletons. Comment on this clone: Antigen specificity is unknown.

Findings and caveats of the study: Spike-specific TCR breadth and depth went up after people got two AZD1222 doses. Mostly white British, mostly female donors; authors suggested clonal diversity may be underestimated.

This chain joins TRBV12-5 and TRBJ2-7; 7 bases agree with TRBD1. This receptor was obtained from an adult in good health. The specimen comprised peripheral blood, sampled on day 0 of AZD1222 vaccination. The CDR3 protein is CASGSLGQEYEQYF. CDR3 in DNA: TGTGCTAGTGGTTCGTTAGGACAGGAATACGAGCAGTACTTC.